This T cell receptor (beta chain) is drawn from a study of beta chain features in type 1 diabetes (dated by TCRdb to 2016 to 2018). The study in broad terms: Mean age, gender distribution, total cell number and subset yield were not different between patients and healthy donors. A total of 107,917,701 sorted cells were examined across all samples, and the number of cells per subset was strongly correlated with RNA yield. In the study, TCRB repertoires of sorted circulating CD4+ T cell subsets from recently diagnosed type 1 diabetes patients were compared with those of matched healthy donors. Regulatory and stem cell-like memory subsets were obtained from only 8 patients and roughly eight healthy donors, while naive and central memory subsets were obtained from all 30 or so donors. The full study reports these points: Type 1 diabetes patients showed a moderate but significant shortening of TCRB CDR3 length in all four CD4+ subsets. Naive, central memory and regulatory TCRB repertoires appeared to be more alike among patients than among healthy donors. Patients with type 1 diabetes made fewer insertions and deleted more nucleotides at VDJ recombination sites, implying thymic rearrangement abnormalities. PCR might favor shorter templates, but patient and control samples were amplified and corrected together, so any skew would affect both groups equally. Because the HLA sub-analyses included only small numbers of individuals, any influence of HLA type on TCRB rearrangement was left unresolved. Sequencing cDNA rather than genomic DNA could over-represent highly expressing activated cells, although activation and CD3 levels did not differ between groups.

The trim is 5 bases for V and 7 bases for J, with a gap of 18 bases between the germline ends. The CDR3 goes from the cysteine to the phenylalanine over 15 residues. Kept here is only the CDR3 DNA, which spans 45 bases and is read in frame from base 1. The germline V gene (reference sequence) provides CDR1 SEHNR and CDR2 FQNEAQ. Details on this clone: The clone's antigen remains unknown. One base away there is no much larger clone; base qualities are not given.

From each donor, a single peripheral blood sample of approximately 0.11 L on average was drawn into heparinised tubes. Using a panel that included CD45RO, CCR7, CD25, CD127, CD95 and CD27, naive, central memory, regulatory and stem cell-like memory CD4+ T cells were sorted on a BD FACSAria II. All sorted populations exceeded 95% purity. PBMCs were isolated immediately by Lymphoprep density gradient centrifugation and stained directly without culture. Samples were stained and sorted in pairs, with one healthy donor and one patient per experiment, so that batch effects were minimized. The entire isolated RNA was reverse transcribed using the High Capacity cDNA Reverse Transcription Kit, and thus expressed TCRB transcripts were sequenced. Naive, central memory and regulatory T cell samples underwent deep immunoSEQ sequencing, averaging around 4 million total reads per sample. After sorted cells were lysed in RLT buffer, RNA was extracted with DNase-treated RNeasy Micro or Mini kits, with the choice depending on cell number. To prevent cross-contamination, every cell subset was processed on its own, while patient and healthy donor samples were processed together. The immunoSEQ multiplex PCR was used to amplify TCRB sequences from cDNA, generating 87-bp fragments that spanned the CDR3 region. Amplicons were sequenced on the Illumina HiSeq platform. In the original analysis: PCR bias was corrected computationally using synthetic template baselines, and reads within Hamming distance 2 were collapsed, with unmergeable singletons discarded. By aligning reads against IMGT, V, D and J genes, CDR3 length, and insertions or deletions at six rearrangement sites were assigned. Within each subset, clonotype counts were normalized to the number of sorted cells before true diversity and Gini coefficients were calculated with the tcR R package. Repertoire sharing was quantified using the overlap coefficient calculated on TCRB nucleotide sequences. Out-of-frame TCRB sequences from naive cells were analyzed to stand in for the pre-selection repertoire. TCRdb re-hosts the immuneACCESS table, in-frame sequences only. Its copies lack some clones; in the studies checked, an unresolved V gene accounts for under half of them, and the cause for the rest is not known. V, J and clone size reflect that table, while D and trimming were determined from the DNA. Recorded for this sample are about 140,000 clones; 10% of them occurred a single time. The ten largest account for under 1.5% of the sample.

This receptor was obtained from a man aged 18 to 35 in good health. The material sequenced was naive CD4+ T cells from blood. Reading the label with the study, this specimen's cell subset or site is: true naive CD4+ T cells. The chain links TRBV7-9 with TRBJ2-1, with TRBD2 perhaps the D gene, on 6 matching bases. The sequenced DNA: TGTGCCAGCAGCAGCCTTACGGGGGTGGGTAATGAGCAGTTCTTC. This codes for CASSSLTGVGNEQFF.